This TCR beta chain is drawn from a study of blood T cell repertoires in COVID-19. Study context: Sites across the United States, Italy and Spain contributed samples from acute and convalescent COVID-19. Sources were T cells, B-cell-depleted T cells, or PBMCs; the material itself was cDNA or gDNA.

Authors' processing steps: Estimates of nucleated cell counts were drawn from the amplification of reference gene primers. Data came from immunoSEQ multiplex PCR; TCRdb stores just in-frame clones and leaves some out. The V and J calls and clone size come from that table; D and trimming were worked out from the DNA. This table has 310,000 or so clones, approximately 82% appearing once. This clone was seen only a few times. The CDR3 runs 16 residues. V was cut by 5 bases and J by 5 bases, with 22 bases left in between. The germline CDR1 and CDR2 sequences are SGHAT and FQNNGV. The receptor comes from a woman aged 45-65 years with acute or convalescent COVID-19. The sample taken for sequencing was peripheral blood. The rearrangement joins TRBV11-2 to TRBJ2-7; D unclear. The CDR3 region is CASSHNDLAVRNEQYF. Written as DNA, the CDR3 is TGTGCCAGCAGCCATAATGACCTCGCTGTCAGGAACGAGCAGTACTTC. The full variable domain, completed using reference TRBV11-2 and TRBJ2-7, is EAGVAQSPRYKIIEKRQSVAFWCNPISGHATLYWYQQILGQGPKLLIQFQNNGVVDDSQLPKDRFSAERLKGVDSTLKIQPAKLEDSAVYLCASSHNDLAVRNEQYFGPGTRLTVT.